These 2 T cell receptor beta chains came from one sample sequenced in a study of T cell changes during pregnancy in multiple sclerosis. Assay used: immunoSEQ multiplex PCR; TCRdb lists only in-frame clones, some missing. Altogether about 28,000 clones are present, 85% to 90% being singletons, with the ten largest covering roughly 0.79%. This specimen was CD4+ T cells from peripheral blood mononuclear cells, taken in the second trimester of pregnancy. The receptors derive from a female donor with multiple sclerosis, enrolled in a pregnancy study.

Written as DNA, the CDR3 is TGCGCCAGCAGCTTGGCAAGAACCGGTGGCAATGAGCAGTTCTTC. Translation gives CASSLARTGGNEQFF. The chain is built from TRBV5-1 and TRBJ2-1; D is unclear. Trimming took off 0 bases at V and 6 bases at J, with 13 bases between the two ends. The germline V gene encodes CDR1 SGHRS and CDR2 YFSETQ. The CDR3 is 15 residues long.

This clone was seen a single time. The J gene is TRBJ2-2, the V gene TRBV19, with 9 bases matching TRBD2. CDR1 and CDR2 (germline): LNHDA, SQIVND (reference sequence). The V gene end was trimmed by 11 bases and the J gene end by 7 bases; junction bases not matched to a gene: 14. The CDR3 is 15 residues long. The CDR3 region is CAARLRGGYVGELFF. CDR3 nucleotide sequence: TGTGCCGCGCGATTGCGGGGGGGCTACGTCGGGGAGCTGTTTTTT.